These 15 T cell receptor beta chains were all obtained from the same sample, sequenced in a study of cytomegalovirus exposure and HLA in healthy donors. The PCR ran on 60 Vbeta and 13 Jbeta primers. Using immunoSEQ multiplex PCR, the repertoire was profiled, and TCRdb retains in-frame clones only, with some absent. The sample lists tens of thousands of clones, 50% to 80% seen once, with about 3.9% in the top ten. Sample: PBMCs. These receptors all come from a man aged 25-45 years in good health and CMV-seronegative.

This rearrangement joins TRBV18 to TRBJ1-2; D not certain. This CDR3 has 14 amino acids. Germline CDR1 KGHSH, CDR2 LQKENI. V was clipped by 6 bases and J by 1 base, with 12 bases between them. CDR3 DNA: TGTGCCAGCTCCCCCTGGGCAGTTAACTATGGCTACACCTTC. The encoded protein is CASSPWAVNYGYTF.

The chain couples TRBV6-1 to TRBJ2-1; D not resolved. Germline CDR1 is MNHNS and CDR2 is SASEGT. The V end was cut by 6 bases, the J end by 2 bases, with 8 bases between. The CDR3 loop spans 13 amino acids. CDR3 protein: CASREKAYNEQFF. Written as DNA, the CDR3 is TGTGCCAGCAGGGAGAAGGCCTACAATGAGCAGTTCTTC.

The CDR3 nucleotides are TGCAGTGTGGACAGGGAGAATGAGCAGTTCTTC. Amino acids: CSVDRENEQFF. The chain uses TRBV20-1 and TRBJ2-1; 8 bases map to TRBD1. The CDR3 has 11 amino acids. Trimming cost V 7 bases and J 7 bases; bases outside gene matches: 3. Germline lookup yields CDR1 DFQATT and CDR2 SNEGSKA (reference sequence).

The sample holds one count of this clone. In nucleotides, the CDR3 is TGTGCCAGTAGTATACAGGGCTATAGCAATCAGCCCCAGCATTTT. Protein product: CASSIQGYSNQPQHF. The genes are TRBV19 and TRBJ1-5; D is possibly TRBD1 (5 bases). The CDR3 is made up of 15 amino acids. Trimming cost V 2 bases and J 0 bases, with 8 bases left between them. Germline V gene sequence: CDR1 LNHDA, CDR2 SQIVND (reference sequence).

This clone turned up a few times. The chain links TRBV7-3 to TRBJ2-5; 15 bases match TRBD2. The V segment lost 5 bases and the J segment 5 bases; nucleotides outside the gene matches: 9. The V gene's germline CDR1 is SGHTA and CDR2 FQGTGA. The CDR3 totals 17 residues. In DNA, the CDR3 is TGTGCCAGCAGCCTAAGTGGACTAGCGGGGGGGCGTGAGACCCAGTACTTC. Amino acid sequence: CASSLSGLAGGRETQYF.

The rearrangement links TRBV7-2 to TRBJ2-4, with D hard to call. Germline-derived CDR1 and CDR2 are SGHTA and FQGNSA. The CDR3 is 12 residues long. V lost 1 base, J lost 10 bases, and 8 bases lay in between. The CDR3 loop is CASSLDSDIQYF. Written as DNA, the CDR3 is TGTGCCAGCAGCTTAGATTCAGATATTCAGTACTTC. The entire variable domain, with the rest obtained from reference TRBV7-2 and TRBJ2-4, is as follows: GAGVSQSPSNKVTEKGKDVELRCDPISGHTALYWYRQSLGQGLEFLIYFQGNSAPDKSGLPSDRFSAERTGGSVSTLTIQRTQQEDSAVYLCASSLDSDIQYFGAGTRLSVL.

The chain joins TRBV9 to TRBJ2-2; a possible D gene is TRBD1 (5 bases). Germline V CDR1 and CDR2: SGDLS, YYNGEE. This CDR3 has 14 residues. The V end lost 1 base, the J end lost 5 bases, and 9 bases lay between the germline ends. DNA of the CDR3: TGTGCCAGCAGCGTACCTGGGGCAACCGGGGAGCTGTTTTTT. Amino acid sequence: CASSVPGATGELFF.

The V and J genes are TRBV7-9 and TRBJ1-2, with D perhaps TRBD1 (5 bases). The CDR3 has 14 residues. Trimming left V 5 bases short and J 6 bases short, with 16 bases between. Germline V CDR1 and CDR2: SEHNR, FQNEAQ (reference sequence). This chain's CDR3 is CASSPSSRGDGYTF. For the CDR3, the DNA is TGTGCCAGCAGCCCCAGTAGCCGGGGGGATGGCTACACCTTC.

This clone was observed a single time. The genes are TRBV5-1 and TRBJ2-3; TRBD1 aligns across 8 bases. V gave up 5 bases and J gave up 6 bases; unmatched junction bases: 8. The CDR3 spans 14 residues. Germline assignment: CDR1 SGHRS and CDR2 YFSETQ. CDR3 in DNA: TGCGCCAGCAGGAACCCAGGGGGCGATGATACGCAGTATTTT. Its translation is CASRNPGGDDTQYF.

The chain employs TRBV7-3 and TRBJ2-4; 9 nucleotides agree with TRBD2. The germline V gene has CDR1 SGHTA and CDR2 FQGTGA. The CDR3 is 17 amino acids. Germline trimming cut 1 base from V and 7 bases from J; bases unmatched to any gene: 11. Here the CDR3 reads CASSLIGGGRASNIQYF. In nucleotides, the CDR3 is TGTGCCAGCAGCTTAATTGGAGGCGGGAGGGCCTCGAACATTCAGTACTTC.

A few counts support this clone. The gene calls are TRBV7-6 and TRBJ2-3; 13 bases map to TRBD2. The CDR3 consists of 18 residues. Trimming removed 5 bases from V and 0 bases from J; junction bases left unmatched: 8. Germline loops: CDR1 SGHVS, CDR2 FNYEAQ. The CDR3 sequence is CASSRGLAGKISTDTQYF. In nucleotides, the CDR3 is TGTGCCAGCAGCAGGGGACTAGCGGGAAAAATTAGCACAGATACGCAGTATTTT.

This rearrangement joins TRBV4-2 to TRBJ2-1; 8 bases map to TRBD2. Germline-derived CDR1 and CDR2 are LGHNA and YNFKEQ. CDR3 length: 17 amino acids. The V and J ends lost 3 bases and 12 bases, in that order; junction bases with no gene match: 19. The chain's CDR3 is CASSQQPNLAGTGGQFF. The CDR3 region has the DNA TGTGCCAGCAGCCAGCAACCAAACCTAGCGGGTACCGGTGGGCAGTTCTTC.

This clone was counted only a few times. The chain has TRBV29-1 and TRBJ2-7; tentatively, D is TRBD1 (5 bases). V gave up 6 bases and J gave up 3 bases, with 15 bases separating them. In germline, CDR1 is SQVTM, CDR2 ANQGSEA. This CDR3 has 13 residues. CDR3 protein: CSVQGQEYYEQYF. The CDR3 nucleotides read TGCAGCGTACAAGGACAAGAGTACTACGAGCAGTACTTC.

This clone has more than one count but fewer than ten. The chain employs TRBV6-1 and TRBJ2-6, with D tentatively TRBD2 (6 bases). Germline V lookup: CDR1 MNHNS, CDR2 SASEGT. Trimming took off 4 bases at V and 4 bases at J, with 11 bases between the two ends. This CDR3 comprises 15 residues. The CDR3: CASSGIRGGANVLTF. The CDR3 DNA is TGTGCCAGCAGTGGGATACGGGGGGGGGCCAACGTCCTGACTTTC.

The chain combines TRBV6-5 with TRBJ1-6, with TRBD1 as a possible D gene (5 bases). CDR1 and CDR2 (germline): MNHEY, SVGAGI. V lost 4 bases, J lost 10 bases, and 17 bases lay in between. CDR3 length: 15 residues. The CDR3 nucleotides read TGTGCCAGCAGTTTGGGGCCGGGCATGGGGTCACCCCTCCACTTT. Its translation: CASSLGPGMGSPLHF.